Presented here are 11 T cell receptor beta chains from one specimen sequenced in a study of T cell responses to AZD1222 COVID-19 vaccine. Here immunoSEQ multiplex PCR was the method, and the copy in TCRdb shows in-frame clones only, minus some. The profile shows 57,000 or so clones, around 75% of them singletons. The specimen comprised peripheral blood, sampled on day 0 of AZD1222 vaccination. The receptors were gathered from an adult in good health.

The rearrangement links TRBV5-1 to TRBJ1-2; the D is unclear. This CDR3 has 12 amino acids. V shed 4 bases and J shed 8 bases, with 12 bases lying between them. Germline CDR1 reads SGHRS; CDR2 reads YFSETQ. CDR3 in DNA: TGCGCCAGCAGCCCCCTTGGGGAAGGCTACACCTTC. Protein product: CASSPLGEGYTF.

The V gene is TRBV6-5, the J gene TRBJ1-1; possibly TRBD1 for D (6 bases). This CDR3 is 15 amino acids long. Germline V gene lookup returns CDR1 MNHEY and CDR2 SVGAGI. The V and J ends lost 6 bases and 4 bases respectively, with 18 bases between them. The CDR3 region has the DNA TGTGCCAGCAGCGACTCATTCTTCAGGGGCACTGAAGCTTTCTTT. It translates to CASSDSFFRGTEAFF.

The gene calls are TRBV6-2 or TRBV6-3 and TRBJ2-7, with no clear D. The V end was cut by 6 bases, the J end by 6 bases, with 12 bases between. Per the germline V gene, CDR1 is MNHEY and CDR2 is SVGEGT. This CDR3 has 12 residues. The CDR3 nucleotides read TGTGCCAGCAGCTCCCTCTCCGCCGAGCAGTACTTC. Encoded protein: CASSSLSAEQYF.

DNA of the CDR3: TGCAGCGTTGAATTCCTGGGACAGGGAGGGGAAAAACTGTTTTTT. Protein product: CSVEFLGQGGEKLFF. V usage is TRBV29-1 and J usage is TRBJ1-4; 9 nucleotides agree with TRBD1. Germline V gene sequence: CDR1 SQVTM, CDR2 ANQGSEA. The CDR3 consists of 15 residues. The ends lost 2 bases at V and 8 bases at J; junction bases unmatched: 9.

The rearrangement links TRBV2 to TRBJ2-2; 8 bases are shared with TRBD2. V dropped 3 bases and J dropped 5; count of bases not matched to a gene: 8. This CDR3 spans 16 amino acids. CDR1 and CDR2 (germline): SNHLY, FYNNEI. In nucleotides, the CDR3 is TGTGCCAGCAGTGACCGGGCGGGGGGTAGGACCGGGGAGCTGTTTTTT. It codes for CASSDRAGGRTGELFF.

CDR3 region: CASSTGQWSTSYEAFF. CDR3 DNA: TGTGCCAGCAGCACTGGACAGTGGAGCACCTCCTATGAAGCTTTCTTT. The gene calls are TRBV5-6 and TRBJ1-1, with TRBD1 as a possible D gene (6 bases). The CDR3 totals 16 residues. From germline, CDR1 is SGHDT and CDR2 YYEEEE. V lost 4 bases and J lost 7, with 23 bases in between.

The V gene is TRBV7-8, the J gene TRBJ2-5, with TRBD2 identical over 7 bases. Germline CDR1 reads SGHVS; CDR2 reads FQNEAQ. The CDR3 covers 16 residues. The V and J ends lost 6 bases and 6 bases, in that order; junction bases with no gene match: 16. The CDR3, as DNA: TGTGCCAGCAGTCCCCGCGGGAGAACGGAGGGGAAGACCCAGTACTTC. Translation: CASSPRGRTEGKTQYF.

The CDR3 coding sequence is TGTGCCAGCAGTCCACAGGGGTACACTGAAGCTTTCTTT. Amino acid sequence: CASSPQGYTEAFF. The chain uses TRBV6-1 and TRBJ1-1; 7 nucleotides line up with TRBD1. CDR1 is MNHNS, CDR2 SASEGT, per germline. The CDR3 sequence is 13 residues long. Trimming cost V 5 bases and J 3 bases; bases outside gene matches: 3.

V is TRBV27 and J is TRBJ2-5; TRBD2 aligns across 7 bases. Germline CDR1 reads MNHEY; CDR2 reads SMNVEV (reference sequence). V was clipped by 9 bases and J by 2 bases; unmatched bases: 6. The CDR3 runs 13 residues. The chain's CDR3 is CASGREEQETQYF. In DNA, the CDR3 is TGTGCCAGTGGCCGGGAGGAACAAGAGACCCAGTACTTC.

The chain joins TRBV24-1 to TRBJ1-5; D unresolved. The germline V and J ends were trimmed by 5 bases and 7 bases, with 11 bases remaining between them. Germline lookup yields CDR1 KGHDR and CDR2 SFDVKD. This CDR3 is 13 amino acids long. The CDR3 DNA is TGTGCCACCAGTGGAGGTGGGGAACAGCCCCAGCATTTT. This translates into CATSGGGEQPQHF.

The chain carries TRBV30 and TRBJ1-2, with D hard to call. Germline V gives CDR1 GTSNPN, CDR2 SVGIG (reference sequence). Between the trimmed V and J ends, which lost 0 bases and 4 bases, there was a span of 12 bases. The CDR3 has 14 residues. The CDR3 DNA follows: TGTGCCTGGAGTGTACCGGGGAGGGCCTATGGCTACACCTTC. Translated, it gives CAWSVPGRAYGYTF.